The 24 T cell receptor beta chains in this list originate from one sample, sequenced in a study of read filtering for tumor transcriptome and immune sequencing. The library was built from around 400 ng RNA with molecular barcoded adaptors for alpha/delta and beta/gamma chains. Each CDR3 protein gets one entry after TCRdb re-called the reads with MiXCR. The profile covers around 65,000 distinct CDR3 sequences, with 15% to 20% appearing a single time and approximately 10% taken by the ten largest. The sample taken for sequencing was a population of CD138-negative cells sorted from bone marrow. The receptor source for this set is a donor at least 40 years old with multiple myeloma.

This clonotype was seen at least ten times. The chain employs TRBV20-1 and TRBJ2-2, with 8 bases identical to TRBD2. The CDR3 totals 14 residues. Germline CDR1 and CDR2: DFQATT and SNEGSKA (reference sequence). V lost 0 bases, J lost 5 bases, and 2 bases stayed unmatched. The CDR3 DNA follows: TGCAGTGCTAGAGACGGGAGGGGGACCGGGGAGCTGTTTTTT. It is translated as CSARDGRGTGELFF.

This clonotype was recorded at least ten times. V and J are TRBV11-1 and TRBJ2-7, with 10 bases matching TRBD1. The CDR3 runs to 12 residues. Looked up from germline, CDR1 is SGHAT and CDR2 is FQDESV (reference sequence). With V trimmed by 6 bases and J by 6 bases, 2 bases remained unmatched. Written as DNA, the CDR3 is TGTGCCAGCAGAGGGGACAGGGGCGAGCAGTACTTC. It encodes CASRGDRGEQYF.

Ten or more counts support this clonotype. The chain is built from TRBV29-1 and TRBJ2-7; D is undetermined. The CDR3 runs 12 residues. Trimming removed 3 bases from V and 0 bases from J, with 6 bases in between. Germline CDR1 reads SQVTM; CDR2 reads ANQGSEA. CDR3 region: CSVEGSSYEQYF. The CDR3, as DNA: TGCAGCGTTGAGGGTAGCTCCTACGAGCAGTACTTC.

This clonotype was seen repeatedly, ten times or more. The chain links TRBV28 to TRBJ2-3, with D possibly matching TRBD2 (6 bases). Germline V gene sequence: CDR1 MDHEN, CDR2 SYDVKM. V was shortened by 9 bases and J by 3 bases, with 19 bases between the two germline ends. The CDR3 length is 15 residues. CDR3 sequence: CASAPGAGITDTQYF. CDR3 coding DNA: TGTGCCAGTGCCCCGGGAGCTGGGATAACAGATACGCAGTATTTT.

In regard to this clonotype: Sequence at one end of the junction differs from germline and may be a read error. The rearrangement joins TRBV15 to TRBJ2-2; TRBD2 is a possible D gene (6 bases). This CDR3 comprises 17 residues. CDR1 LNHNV and CDR2 YYDKDF come from the germline V gene (reference sequence). The CDR3 loop reads CATSRDRAGGTRGELLF. For the CDR3, the DNA is TGTGCCACCAGCAGAGATCGGGCCGGCGGGACGAGAGGGGAGCTGCTTTTT. The full variable domain, completed using reference TRBV15 and TRBJ2-2, is DAMVIQNPRYQVTQFGKPVTLSCSQTLNHNVMYWYQQKSSQAPKLLFHYYDKDFNNEADTPDNFQSRRPNTSFCFLDIRSPGLGDTAMYLCATSRDRAGGTRGELLFGEGSRLTVL.

This clonotype appeared a few times. The J gene is TRBJ2-1, the V gene TRBV6-2 or TRBV6-3, with D possibly being TRBD2 (7 bases). V was shortened by 7 bases and J by 7 bases, with 23 bases between the two germline ends. Germline CDR1 reads MNHEY; CDR2 reads SVGEGT. The length of the CDR3 is 16 residues. CDR3 sequence: CASTVGQMGGGNEQFF. The CDR3 region has the DNA TGTGCCAGCACCGTCGGTCAAATGGGAGGGGGAAATGAGCAGTTCTTC.

Worth noting for this clonotype: Because it lacks the conserved phenylalanine or tryptophan at the end, this CDR3 is likely a read error. This rearrangement joins TRBV5-4 to TRBJ2-1; 8 bases line up with TRBD2. The germline V gene has CDR1 SGHNT and CDR2 YYREEE (reference sequence). CDR3 length: 17 residues. CDR3 DNA sequence: TGTGCCAGCAGCTACCCCACGGCGGGAGGCTTCGGGAATGGGCAGTTCCTC. Its translation: CASSYPTAGGFGNGQFL.

In its sample, this clonotype was seen many times. The CDR3 DNA reads as TGCAGCGTTGAGACTAGCGGGAGGGCCGCCTTCTCCTACAATGAGCAGTTCTTC. Amino acid sequence: CSVETSGRAAFSYNEQFF. The gene calls are TRBV29-1 and TRBJ2-1, with 14 bases lining up with TRBD2. After removal of 3 bases from V and 0 bases from J, the junction contained 7 bases not matched to a gene. The CDR3 has 18 amino acids. CDR1 and CDR2 (germline): SQVTM, ANQGSEA.

This clonotype is medium-sized (0.01 to 0.1%) within its sample. The J gene is TRBJ2-1, the V gene TRBV6-6; D uncertain. The V gene lost 0 bases and the J gene lost 8 bases, with 5 bases spanning the gap. Germline V gives CDR1 MNHNY, CDR2 SVGAGI (reference sequence). The CDR3 totals 12 residues. The DNA of the CDR3 is TGTGCCAGCAGTTACTCGCTGGATGAGCAGTTCTTC. Encoded protein: CASSYSLDEQFF.

The CDR3 here is CASGTGVNEQFF. CDR3 coding DNA: TGTGCCAGCGGGACAGGGGTAAATGAGCAGTTCTTC. The V call is TRBV12-3 or TRBV12-4, the J call TRBJ2-1; 10 bases fit TRBD1. CDR3 size: 12 residues. Trimming removed 8 bases from V and 7 bases from J; junction bases left unmatched: 2.

This clonotype came up many times. This rearrangement joins TRBV21-1 to TRBJ2-7; the DNA was not used to check the table's D call, TRBD2. TRBV21-1 is designated a pseudogene. The CDR3 extends over 13 amino acids. Written as DNA, the CDR3 is TGTGCCAGCAAGAGGGCAGGAACCTACGAGCAGTACTTC. Its translation: CASKRAGTYEQYF.

This clonotype was found many times. The chain employs TRBV4-1 and TRBJ1-2; D is ambiguous. V lost 0 bases, J lost 2 bases, and 4 bases lay in between. CDR1 and CDR2 from the germline V gene are MGHRA and YSYEKL. The CDR3 sequence is 13 residues long. Here the CDR3 reads CASSQENNYGYTF. The CDR3 DNA is TGCGCCAGCAGCCAAGAAAACAACTATGGCTACACCTTC.

To note about this clonotype: With only one base between it and a far larger clone, this is likely a read error. V usage is TRBV7-2 and J usage is TRBJ1-1; no clear D gene. The CDR3 totals 14 residues. The V gene's germline CDR1 is SGHTA and CDR2 FQGNSA. Trimming cost V 4 bases and J 2 bases, with 11 bases left between them. The CDR3 loop reads CASSSGPANTEAFF. The DNA for the CDR3 is TGTGCCAGCAGCTCAGGCCCGGCAAACACTGAAGCTTTCTTT.

This clonotype occurred many times. A clone one base away is much larger, so this may be a read error. The chain couples TRBV4-1 to TRBJ2-1; 8 bases are a match to TRBD2. In germline, CDR1 is MGHRA, CDR2 YSYEKL. The CDR3 runs to 15 residues. CDR3 loop: CAGSQMGLVYNEQFF. The CDR3 bases are TGCGCCGGCAGCCAAATGGGACTAGTCTACAATGAGCAGTTCTTC.

This clonotype was seen ten or more times. J is TRBJ1-1 and V is TRBV2, with 7 nucleotides matching TRBD1. CDR1 is SNHLY and CDR2 is FYNNEI in the germline V gene. The CDR3 sequence is 10 residues long. Trimming at V came to 9 bases and at J to 8 bases, leaving 3 bases not matched to a gene. The CDR3 region is CARRGQEAFF. The CDR3 coding sequence is TGTGCCAGGCGGGGACAGGAAGCTTTCTTT.

This clonotype was recorded many times. The CDR3 nucleotides are TGTGCCAGCCAGGACAGCCCGAACACTGAAGCTTTCTTT. It codes for CASQDSPNTEAFF. The chain combines TRBV2 with TRBJ1-1, with a weak D call TRBD1 (6 bases). Germline CDR1 and CDR2: SNHLY and FYNNEI. The CDR3 runs 13 residues. Trimming removed 8 bases from V and 1 base from J, with 11 bases in between.

Note on this clonotype: The junction and the germline gene differ at one end; a read error may be behind it. This chain connects TRBV11-2 to TRBJ2-1, with 10 bases that match TRBD2. Germline V gene lookup returns CDR1 SGHAT and CDR2 FQNNGV. The CDR3 has 19 amino acids. The CDR3 sequence: CASSFIPGTSAGSYNEQFF. CDR3 sequence (DNA): TGTGCCAGCAGCTTCATTCCCGGGACTAGCGCGGGCTCCTATAATGAGCAGTTCTTC. Together with reference TRBV11-2 and TRBJ2-1, the CDR3 gives the full variable domain: EAGVAQSPRYKIIEKRQSVAFWCNPISGHATLYWYQQILGQGPKLLIQFQNNGVVDDSQLPKDRFSAERLKGVDSTLKIQPAKLEDSAVYLCASSFIPGTSAGSYNEQFFGPGTRLTVL.

Regarding this clonotype: The junction departs from the called germline gene at one end, perhaps through a read error. This rearrangement joins TRBV20-1 to TRBJ2-5; D unclear. Germline V gene data show CDR1 as DFQATT and CDR2 as SNEGSKA (reference sequence). This CDR3 comprises 13 residues. This chain's CDR3 is CSAEDGFQETRYF. The CDR3 nucleotides read TGCAGTGCTGAGGACGGATTTCAAGAGACCCGGTACTTC.

With respect to this clonotype: A much larger clone lies one base from this, so it may be a read error. The chain couples TRBV20-1 to TRBJ2-1, with D perhaps TRBD2 (6 bases). Germline V CDR1 and CDR2: DFQATT, SNEGSKA (reference sequence). Deletions cut 8 bases from V and 9 bases from J, with 20 bases between. The CDR3 is 13 amino acids. The CDR3 DNA reads as TGCAGTACTAATTTGGAGGGTGGGCGTGAGCAGTTCTTC. It specifies CSTNLEGGREQFF.

This clonotype was seen ten or more times. The rearrangement uses TRBV19 and TRBJ2-7, with D perhaps matching TRBD1 (6 bases). Germline CDR1 LNHDA, CDR2 SQIVND (reference sequence). This CDR3 comprises 14 residues. V lost 4 bases and J 1 base, leaving 11 bases between the germline ends. Here the CDR3 DNA reads TGTGCCAGTAGTAGGACGGGACAATCCTACGAGCAGTACTTC. Translation gives CASSRTGQSYEQYF.

Ten or more counts support this clonotype. The genes are TRBV30 and TRBJ2-7; unclear D gene. Trimming removed 1 base at V and 3 bases at J, with 10 bases between. In germline, CDR1 is GTSNPN, CDR2 SVGIG (reference sequence). The CDR3 has 13 residues. CDR3 DNA sequence: TGTGCCTGGAGTGCGTCCGTTCTCTACGAGCAGTACTTC. Its protein product is CAWSASVLYEQYF.

This clonotype occurred many times. The chain carries TRBV6-2 or TRBV6-3 and TRBJ1-2, with 8 bases lining up with TRBD1. With 7 bases clipped from V and 2 bases from J, the junction kept 12 bases outside the gene matches. Germline lookup yields CDR1 MNHEY and CDR2 SVGEGT. The CDR3 is made up of 16 amino acids. The CDR3 loop reads CASTLPRTGRNYGYTF. CDR3 nucleotide sequence: TGTGCCAGCACTCTACCACGGACAGGGCGGAACTATGGCTACACCTTC.

This clonotype has a handful of counts. This chain joins TRBV29-1 and TRBJ1-3; D is uncertain. CDR3 length: 12 residues. Between the trimmed V and J ends, which lost 5 bases and 2 bases, there was a span of 7 bases. Germline CDR1 reads SQVTM; CDR2 reads ANQGSEA. This CDR3 reads CSVLLTGNTIYF. The CDR3 DNA follows: TGCAGCGTTCTACTTACTGGAAACACCATATATTTT.

This clonotype was detected ten times or more. This chain connects TRBV27 to TRBJ2-7; a possible D gene is TRBD2 (5 bases). The CDR3 contains 14 residues. Germline V gene lookup returns CDR1 MNHEY and CDR2 SMNVEV (reference sequence). The V gene lost 4 bases and the J gene lost 4 bases, with 14 bases spanning the gap. The CDR3 DNA follows: TGTGCCAGCAGTTCCGACTACTCGGGGTACGAGCAGTACTTC. Protein product: CASSSDYSGYEQYF.